This T cell receptor beta chain was identified during a study of blood T cell repertoires in COVID-19. The CDR3 consists of 16 residues. Germline V gives CDR1 LNHDA, CDR2 SQIVND (reference sequence). Trimming shortened V by 7 bases and J by 0 bases, and 15 bases separated the two germline ends. The assay was immunoSEQ multiplex PCR, and TCRdb's table has in-frame clones only and misses some. The table has around 110,000 clones, around 88% seen once. The TCR was taken from a man aged 45 to 65 with active or convalescent COVID-19. V gene TRBV19 combines with J gene TRBJ2-2; D uncertain. The sample consisted of peripheral blood. CDR3 region: CASTVRHSTNTGELFF. In DNA, the CDR3 is TGTGCCAGTACGGTCAGGCACAGTACGAACACCGGGGAGCTGTTTTTT.